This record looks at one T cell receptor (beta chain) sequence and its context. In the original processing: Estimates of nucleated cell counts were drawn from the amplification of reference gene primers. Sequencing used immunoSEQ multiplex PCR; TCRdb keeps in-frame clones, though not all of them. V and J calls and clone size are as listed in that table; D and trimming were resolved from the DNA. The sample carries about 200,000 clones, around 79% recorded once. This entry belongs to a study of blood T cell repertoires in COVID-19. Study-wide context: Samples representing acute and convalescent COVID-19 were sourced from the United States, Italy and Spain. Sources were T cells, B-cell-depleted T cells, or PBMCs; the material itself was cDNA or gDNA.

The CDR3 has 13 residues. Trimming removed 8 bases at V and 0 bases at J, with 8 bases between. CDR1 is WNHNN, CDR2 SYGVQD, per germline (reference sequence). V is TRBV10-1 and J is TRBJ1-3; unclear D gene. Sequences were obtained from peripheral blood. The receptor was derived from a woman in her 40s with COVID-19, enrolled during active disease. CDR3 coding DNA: TGCGCCAGCTCTGGACTCTCTGGAAACACCATATATTTT. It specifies CASSGLSGNTIYF.